This TCR beta chain was found in a study of blood T cell repertoires in COVID-19. Turning to the study itself: PBMCs, B-cell-depleted T cells, or T cells provided the cDNA or gDNA that made up the material.

Residents of under 25 US areas, aged roughly 18 to 95 years, made up the participants. Participant reports of clinical history set cohort assignment. Before being deemed recovered, Cohort 3 donors had two negative PCRs, clearance, or symptom resolution. Repertoires were generated with immunoSEQ multiplex PCR, while TCRdb's copy carries only in-frame clones and drops some. Found here are 290,000 or so clones, roughly 86% of them singletons; the top ten hold 2.6%. Germline V gene data show CDR1 as SQVTM and CDR2 as ANQGSEA. V shed 7 bases and J 1 base; nucleotides not matched to a gene: 5. The CDR3 loop spans 13 amino acids.

The sequencing sample was made of PBMCs or T cells enriched from blood (not recorded which). The receptor comes from a woman aged 18-29 years who had recovered from COVID-19. The chain has TRBV29-1 and TRBJ1-1; 8 nucleotides line up with TRBD1. CDR3: CSAVQGGNTEAFF. In DNA, the CDR3 is TGCAGCGCGGTACAGGGGGGGAACACTGAAGCTTTCTTT.